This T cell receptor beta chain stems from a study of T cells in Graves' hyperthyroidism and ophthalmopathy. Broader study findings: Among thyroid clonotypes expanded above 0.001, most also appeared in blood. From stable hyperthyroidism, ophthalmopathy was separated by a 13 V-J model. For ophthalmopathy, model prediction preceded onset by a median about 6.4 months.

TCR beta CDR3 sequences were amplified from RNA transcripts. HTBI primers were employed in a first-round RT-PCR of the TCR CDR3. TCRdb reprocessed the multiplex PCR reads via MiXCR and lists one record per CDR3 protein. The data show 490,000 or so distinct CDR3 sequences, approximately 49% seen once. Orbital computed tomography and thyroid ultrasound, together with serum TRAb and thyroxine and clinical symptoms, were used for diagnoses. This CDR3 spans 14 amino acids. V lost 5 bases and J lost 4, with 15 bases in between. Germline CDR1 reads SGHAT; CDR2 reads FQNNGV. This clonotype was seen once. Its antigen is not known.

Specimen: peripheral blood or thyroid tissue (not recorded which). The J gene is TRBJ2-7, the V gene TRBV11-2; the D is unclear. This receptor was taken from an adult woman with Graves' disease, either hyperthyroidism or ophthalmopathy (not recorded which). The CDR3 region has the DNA TGTGCCAGCAGCCCAAGACCTGAACGATACGAGCAGTACTTC. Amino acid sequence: CASSPRPERYEQYF.